Listed here are 22 T cell receptor beta chains from one sample, sequenced in a study of Ad26.COV2.S vaccination and SARS-CoV-2 variants. The repertoire was sequenced with immunoSEQ multiplex PCR; TCRdb's copy has only in-frame clones and lacks some. The sample consists of 350,000 to 450,000 clones, around 90% of them appearing once. This specimen was peripheral blood, taken after recovery from COVID-19. The receptors were sampled from a human donor who had recovered from COVID-19.

V and J are TRBV7-9 and TRBJ1-2; D not certain. V was trimmed by 0 bases and J by 8 bases, leaving 13 bases between them. The germline V gene has CDR1 SEHNR and CDR2 FQNEAQ (reference sequence). The CDR3 covers 14 residues. CDR3 amino acids: CASSLAESRVGYTF. In DNA, the CDR3 is TGTGCCAGCAGCTTAGCGGAATCACGGGTGGGCTACACCTTC.

CDR3 DNA: TGTGCCAGCAGTTTAACTACAGTGCCTCCCCTCCACTTT. Its protein is CASSLTTVPPLHF. The gene calls are TRBV28 and TRBJ1-6, with unresolved D. Germline values: CDR1 MDHEN, CDR2 SYDVKM. The CDR3 length is 13 residues. The V gene lost 2 bases and the J gene lost 13 bases, with 12 bases spanning the gap.

The chain recombines TRBV27 with TRBJ1-6; D gene unclear. In germline, CDR1 is MNHEY, CDR2 SMNVEV (reference sequence). The CDR3 is made up of 14 amino acids. Between the trimmed V and J ends, which lost 1 base and 8 bases, there was a span of 9 bases. The CDR3 loop is CASSLLDGHSPLHF. CDR3 bases: TGTGCCAGCAGTTTATTGGACGGACATTCACCCCTCCACTTT.

This clone was observed a single time. V usage is TRBV14 and J usage is TRBJ1-2; 10 positions agree with TRBD1. CDR3 size: 14 residues. From germline, CDR1 is SGHDN and CDR2 FVKESK. V trimming: 4 bases; J trimming: 6 bases; junction bases outside the gene matches: 5. CDR3 sequence reads: CASSPIGTGDGYTF. The CDR3, as DNA: TGTGCCAGCAGCCCCATAGGGACAGGGGATGGCTACACCTTC. Using reference TRBV14 and TRBJ1-2 for the parts outside the CDR3, the full variable domain is EAGVTQFPSHSVIEKGQTVTLRCDPISGHDNLYWYRRVMGKEIKFLLHFVKESKQDESGMPNNRFLAERTGGTYSTLKVQPAELEDSGVYFCASSPIGTGDGYTFGSGTRLTVV.

The chain couples TRBV14 to TRBJ2-3; D is unresolved. Trimming took 1 base from V and 15 from J, leaving 11 bases between them. Germline CDR1 is SGHDN and CDR2 is FVKESK. CDR3 length: 11 residues. CDR3 sequence (DNA): TGTGCCAGCAGCCAAGTTATCCCTCTCTATTTT. Translating it yields CASSQVIPLYF. Filled out from reference TRBV14 and TRBJ2-3, the complete variable domain reads EAGVTQFPSHSVIEKGQTVTLRCDPISGHDNLYWYRRVMGKEIKFLLHFVKESKQDESGMPNNRFLAERTGGTYSTLKVQPAELEDSGVYFCASSQVIPLYFGPGTRLTVL.

The chain joins TRBV9 to TRBJ2-1; a possible D gene is TRBD2 (5 bases). The germline V and J ends were trimmed by 3 bases and 4 bases, with 14 bases remaining between them. CDR3 length equals 15 residues. Germline CDR1 and CDR2: SGDLS and YYNGEE. Here the CDR3 reads CASSDYRGGYNEQFF. CDR3 sequence (DNA): TGTGCCAGCAGCGACTATCGTGGCGGGTACAATGAGCAGTTCTTC.

Concerning this clone itself: Other DNA sequences in the same sample also yield this CDR3. This chain links TRBV7-9 with TRBJ1-3; no reliable D call. The germline V and J ends were trimmed by 5 bases and 0 bases, with 8 bases remaining between them. The germline CDR1 and CDR2 sequences are SEHNR and FQNEAQ (reference sequence). This CDR3 has 14 amino acids. The DNA for the CDR3 is TGTGCCAGCAGCCCCGGCAGCTCTGGAAACACCATATATTTT. This gives the protein CASSPGSSGNTIYF.

As DNA, the CDR3 is TGTGCCAGCAGTCCCGAGGGGAGTCGGGAGACCCAGTACTTC. Amino acids: CASSPEGSRETQYF. The gene calls are TRBV6-7 and TRBJ2-5; either TRBD1 or TRBD2 may supply D (5 bases each). TRBV6-7 is given ORF status, its function remaining uncertain. V was pared by 5 bases and J by 5 bases, with 15 bases between. This CDR3 spans 14 amino acids.

The genes are TRBV7-2 and TRBJ2-7, with TRBD1 matching 7 bases. CDR3 size: 14 residues. The germline gives CDR1 SGHTA, CDR2 FQGNSA. The J segment lost 2 bases and the V segment lost 1 base, leaving 2 bases of the junction unmatched. The CDR3 DNA reads as TGTGCCAGCAGCTTAGGGACAGGAACCTACGAGCAGTACTTC. Amino acid sequence: CASSLGTGTYEQYF.

V and J are TRBV18 and TRBJ1-3; D gene uncertain. CDR1 KGHSH and CDR2 LQKENI come from the germline V gene. V was trimmed by 5 bases and J by 2 bases, leaving 13 bases between them. This CDR3 region has 15 residues. The CDR3 nucleotides are TGTGCCAGCTCATCGGGGAGCGGGCCTGGAAACACCATATATTTT. Translating gives CASSSGSGPGNTIYF.

DNA for the CDR3: TGTGCCAGTAGTAGTCGGCGGGGGCACACAGATACGCAGTATTTT. It translates to CASSSRRGHTDTQYF. This chain connects TRBV19 to TRBJ2-3, with D perhaps matching TRBD2 (7 bases). The CDR3 has 15 residues. The ends were cut back, 4 bases at V and 2 bases at J, with 13 bases in the middle. CDR1 is LNHDA, CDR2 SQIVND, per germline (reference sequence).

This rearrangement joins TRBV10-2 to TRBJ2-3; the match to TRBD2 covers 15 bases. The ends lost 4 bases at V and 5 bases at J; junction bases unmatched: 1. Germline CDR1 and CDR2: WSHSY and SAAADI. The CDR3 is 15 amino acids. CDR3 region: CASSGTSGGEDTQYF. CDR3 DNA sequence: TGCGCCAGCAGTGGGACTAGCGGGGGGGAAGATACGCAGTATTTT.

The V call is TRBV13, the J call TRBJ2-1, with 9 bases identical to TRBD1. After removal of 4 bases from V and 7 bases from J, the junction contained 5 bases not matched to a gene. The CDR3 consists of 14 residues. Per germline, CDR1 PRHDT and CDR2 FYEKMQ (reference sequence). The CDR3 region is CASSSGQGRNEQFF. As DNA, the CDR3 is TGTGCCAGCAGCTCTGGACAGGGGAGGAATGAGCAGTTCTTC. The variable domain in full, completed from reference TRBV13 and TRBJ2-1, reads AAGVIQSPRHLIKEKRETATLKCYPIPRHDTVYWYQQGPGQDPQFLISFYEKMQSDKGSIPDRFSAQQFSDYHSELNMSSLELGDSALYFCASSSGQGRNEQFFGPGTRLTVL.

The genes are TRBV10-3 and TRBJ2-3; no definite D call. Germline values: CDR1 ENHRY, CDR2 SYGVKD. V gave up 10 bases and J gave up 0 bases, with 14 bases separating them. This CDR3 comprises 14 residues. CDR3 loop: CATRNTESTDTQYF. The CDR3, as DNA: TGTGCCACTAGAAACACAGAAAGCACAGATACGCAGTATTTT.

For the CDR3, the DNA is TGTGCCAGCGGGACATATAGCTCTGGGGCCAACGTCCTGACTTTC. Its protein is CASGTYSSGANVLTF. The chain has TRBV5-4 and TRBJ2-6; perhaps TRBD1 as D (6 bases). This CDR3 comprises 15 residues. CDR1 is SGHNT, CDR2 YYREEE, per germline (reference sequence). Trimming pared 7 bases from V and 0 bases from J, leaving 11 bases between.

The J gene is TRBJ2-7, the V gene TRBV6-2 or TRBV6-3; 12 bases are shared with TRBD1. This CDR3 has 17 amino acids. Germline V gene data show CDR1 as MNHEY and CDR2 as SVGEGT. J lost 3 bases, V lost 2 bases, and 8 bases had no gene match. In DNA, the CDR3 is TGTGCCAGCAGTTACCCGACGGGGACAGGGGGCATCTACGAGCAGTACTTC. Its protein is CASSYPTGTGGIYEQYF.

The chain couples TRBV3-1 (or the pseudogene TRBV3-2) to TRBJ1-3; tentatively, D is TRBD1 (5 bases). The germline V and J ends were trimmed by 0 bases and 3 bases, with 9 bases remaining between them. The germline gives CDR1 LGHDT, CDR2 YNNKEL (reference sequence). This CDR3 spans 15 amino acids. The CDR3: CASSQDRGGGNTIYF. The DNA of the CDR3 is TGTGCCAGCAGCCAAGATCGGGGGGGTGGAAACACCATATATTTT.

The rearrangement joins TRBV3-1 (or the pseudogene TRBV3-2) to TRBJ2-3; 7 nucleotides align to TRBD2. This CDR3 comprises 18 residues. Germline CDR1 LGHDT, CDR2 YNNKEL (reference sequence). V lost 2 bases and J lost 1; bases outside the gene matches: 12. Here the CDR3 reads CASSQLPTGLLGTDTQYF. DNA for the CDR3: TGTGCCAGCAGCCAATTACCCACGGGACTACTTGGCACAGATACGCAGTATTTT.

Comments on this clone: The same CDR3 also results from other DNA sequences found in this sample. The chain is built from TRBV7-9 and TRBJ1-1; D gene unclear. Germline-derived CDR1 and CDR2 are SEHNR and FQNEAQ (reference sequence). This CDR3 has 13 residues. V was pared by 1 base and J by 0 bases, with 3 bases between. The CDR3 DNA reads as TGTGCCAGCAGCTTAGTAGTGAACACTGAAGCTTTCTTT. Its protein product is CASSLVVNTEAFF.

The chain has TRBV27 and TRBJ2-1; TRBD2 matches at 8 bases. The germline V gene encodes CDR1 MNHEY and CDR2 SMNVEV (reference sequence). Trimming removed 5 bases from V and 7 bases from J; junction bases left unmatched: 16. The CDR3 has 17 residues. In nucleotides, the CDR3 is TGTGCCAGCAGTACCCGATCGGGGGGGATCGGTGGGAATGAGCAGTTCTTC. It is translated as CASSTRSGGIGGNEQFF.

J is TRBJ2-3 and V is TRBV9; D could derive from TRBD1 or TRBD2 (5 bases each). CDR1 is SGDLS and CDR2 is YYNGEE in the germline V gene. The CDR3 is 14 residues long. The V and J ends lost 5 bases and 10 bases respectively, with 20 bases between them. CDR3 amino acids: CASSLEALGVAQYF. The DNA for the CDR3 is TGTGCCAGCAGTCTTGAAGCGTTGGGGGTTGCGCAGTATTTT.

This clone was observed a single time. The genes are TRBV7-9 and TRBJ1-1; no reliable D call. The V end was cut by 1 base, the J end by 8 bases, with 11 bases between. CDR1 is SEHNR and CDR2 is FQNEAQ in the germline V gene (reference sequence). The CDR3 covers 13 residues. The CDR3 sequence is CASSLEGRPEAFF. In DNA form, the CDR3 reads TGTGCCAGCAGCTTAGAGGGTAGGCCCGAAGCTTTCTTT.